This T cell receptor beta chain was obtained from a study of blood T cell repertoires in COVID-19. Study as a whole: COVID-19 samples, acute and convalescent, were from the United States, Italy and Spain. T cells, B-cell-depleted T cells, or PBMCs supplied cDNA or gDNA.

How the authors handled the data: Amplification of reference gene primers provided the estimated nucleated cell counts. Data came from immunoSEQ multiplex PCR; TCRdb stores just in-frame clones and leaves some out. Clonal size and the V and J genes are those of that table, whereas D and trimming came from the DNA. The sample has around 300,000 clones, approximately 86% seen once. Germline CDR1 is SGHTA and CDR2 is FQGNSA. The CDR3 spans 16 residues. The ends were cut back, 2 bases at V and 0 bases at J, with 11 bases in the middle. The receptor's source is a woman in her thirties who had recovered from COVID-19. The J gene is TRBJ2-1, the V gene TRBV7-2; D perhaps matches TRBD1 (5 bases). The sample was peripheral blood. DNA for the CDR3: TGTGCCAGCAGCTTAACAGGCCTGAGCTCCTACAATGAGCAGTTCTTC. This sequence encodes CASSLTGLSSYNEQFF.